This is a list of T cell receptor beta chains from one sample in a study of blood T cell repertoires in COVID-19. Profiling relied on immunoSEQ multiplex PCR, and the TCRdb table lists in-frame clones only, not all of them. The sample lists about 250,000 clones, roughly 88% occurring once. The sequenced sample was peripheral blood. These receptors originate from a woman between 40 and 50 years old who had recovered from COVID-19. Both conserved end residues are part of each CDR3. D genes are given only for firm matches. Clone sizes are given selectively: once, few, many, or a class where the clone is expanded.

>TRBD2|.|TRBV19|TRBJ2-1
CASSSLAGDNEQFF
TGTGCCAGTAGTTCCCTAGCGGGAGATAATGAGCAGTTCTTC
>TRBD2|.|TRBV27|TRBJ2-2
CASSSGLAGGPGELFF
TGTGCCAGCAGTTCGGGACTAGCGGGAGGGCCCGGGGAGCTGTTTTTT
>TRBD1|.|TRBV28|TRBJ1-6
CASYPGTAASPLHF
TGTGCCAGCTACCCCGGGACAGCCGCCTCACCCCTCCACTTT
>.|once|TRBV6-5|TRBJ1-5
CASRASRGGPQHF
TGTGCCAGCAGGGCCTCCCGGGGGGGGCCCCAGCATTTT
>.|.|TRBV27|TRBJ2-2
CASSRTANTGELFF
TGTGCCAGCAGTCGGACAGCGAACACCGGGGAGCTGTTTTTT
>TRBD2|.|TRBV7-9|TRBJ2-3
CASSPTLAGGFSSTDTQYF
TGTGCCAGCAGCCCAACTCTAGCGGGAGGATTCTCTAGCACAGATACGCAGTATTTT
>.|.|TRBV14|TRBJ1-4
CASSQQVGEKLFF
TGTGCCAGCAGCCAACAGGTCGGTGAAAAACTGTTTTTT
>.|.|TRBV30|TRBJ2-3
CAWSGRGGTTDTQYF
TGTGCCTGGAGTGGGAGGGGGGGCACCACAGATACGCAGTATTTT
>.|once|TRBV6-1|TRBJ2-5
CASSERPQETQYF
TGTGCCAGCAGTGAGCGGCCACAAGAGACCCAGTACTTC
>TRBD1|.|TRBV15|TRBJ1-2
CATSRGQGGGGYTF
TGTGCCACCAGCAGAGGACAGGGCGGAGGCGGCTACACCTTC
>.|.|TRBV28|TRBJ1-2
CASSYFNYGYTF
TGTGCCAGCAGTTACTTCAACTATGGCTACACCTTC
>.|.|TRBV7-2|TRBJ1-2
CASSQDRGRDYGYTF
TGTGCCAGCAGCCAGGATAGGGGTAGAGACTATGGCTACACCTTC
>TRBD1|.|TRBV2|TRBJ2-2
CASSWDRAVTGELFF
TGTGCCAGCAGCTGGGACAGGGCGGTCACCGGGGAGCTGTTTTTT
>.|.|TRBV7-9|TRBJ1-6
CASSLSPAGSYNSPLHF
TGTGCCAGCAGCTTAAGCCCTGCAGGGTCCTATAATTCACCCCTCCACTTT
>.|.|TRBV24-1|TRBJ1-5
CATSDSSYQPQHF
TGTGCCACCAGTGATTCCTCCTATCAGCCCCAGCATTTT
>TRBD2|.|TRBV27|TRBJ2-2
CASSYGRGGVRTGELFF
TGTGCCAGCAGTTATGGTCGGGGGGGCGTACGCACCGGGGAGCTGTTTTTT
>.|.|TRBV15|TRBJ2-2
CACQRLNTGELFF
TGTGCCTGCCAGCGGTTGAACACCGGGGAGCTGTTTTTT